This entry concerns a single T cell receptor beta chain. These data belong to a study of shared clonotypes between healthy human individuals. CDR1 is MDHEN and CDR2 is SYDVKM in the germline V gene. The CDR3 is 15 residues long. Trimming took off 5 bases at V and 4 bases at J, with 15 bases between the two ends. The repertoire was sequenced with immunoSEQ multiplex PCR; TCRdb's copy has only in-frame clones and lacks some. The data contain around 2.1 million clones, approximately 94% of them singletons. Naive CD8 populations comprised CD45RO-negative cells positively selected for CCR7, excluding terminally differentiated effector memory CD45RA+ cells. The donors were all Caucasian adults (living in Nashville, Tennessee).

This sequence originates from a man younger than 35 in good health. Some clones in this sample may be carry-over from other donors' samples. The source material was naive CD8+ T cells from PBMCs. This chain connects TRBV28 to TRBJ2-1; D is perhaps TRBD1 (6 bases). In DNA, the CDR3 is TGTGCCAGCAGTAGGCCGGGACATAGTTACAATGAGCAGTTCTTC. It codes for CASSRPGHSYNEQFF.